What follows are 27 T cell receptor beta chains derived from one specimen sequenced in a study of blood T cell repertoires in COVID-19. Method: immunoSEQ multiplex PCR; TCRdb's copy keeps in-frame clones and lacks some. The table lists over 200,000 clones, roughly four fifths of them singletons, with around 16% in the top ten. The sequencing input was PBMCs or T cells enriched from blood (not recorded which). The receptors were gathered from a man aged 35 to 55 who had recovered from COVID-19.

The chain has TRBV12-5 and TRBJ2-5, with 9 bases aligning to TRBD1. V lost 1 base, J lost 5 bases, and 14 bases stayed unmatched. CDR3 length: 18 residues. CDR1 is LGHNT, CDR2 FRNRAP, per germline. CDR3 sequence: CASGLGRSGQGRQETQYF. The CDR3, as DNA: TGTGCTAGTGGTTTGGGCCGGTCGGGACAGGGTCGGCAGGAGACCCAGTACTTC.

This chain connects TRBV30 to TRBJ2-5; D is ambiguous. The V and J ends lost 0 bases and 4 bases respectively, with 9 bases between them. Per germline, CDR1 GTSNPN and CDR2 SVGIG (reference sequence). The CDR3 consists of 13 residues. CDR3 in amino acids: CAWSVLRRETQYF. CDR3 bases: TGTGCCTGGAGTGTACTAAGAAGAGAGACCCAGTACTTC.

This rearrangement joins TRBV27 to TRBJ2-7; 7 bases are shared with TRBD1. The CDR3 extends over 16 amino acids. Looked up from germline, CDR1 is MNHEY and CDR2 is SMNVEV (reference sequence). After removal of 5 bases from V and 0 bases from J, the junction contained 10 bases not matched to a gene. The CDR3 sequence is CASSPLDRTTSYEQYF. DNA for the CDR3: TGTGCCAGCAGTCCCTTGGACAGGACGACCTCCTACGAGCAGTACTTC.

The chain has TRBV19 and TRBJ2-5, with D unclear. Germline-derived CDR1 and CDR2 are LNHDA and SQIVND (reference sequence). The CDR3 is made up of 15 amino acids. The V and J ends lost 1 base and 5 bases respectively, with 14 bases between them. CDR3 region: CASSIGGLGDETQYF. DNA of the CDR3: TGTGCCAGTAGTATAGGAGGATTAGGAGACGAGACCCAGTACTTC.

The genes are TRBV7-9 and TRBJ1-1; 8 positions match TRBD1. Unmatched junction bases numbered 6, after V lost 5 bases and J lost 4 bases. The CDR3 is 14 residues long. CDR1 is SEHNR and CDR2 is FQNEAQ in the germline V gene (reference sequence). The CDR3 here is CASSGRTGSTEAFF. The CDR3 coding sequence is TGTGCCAGCAGCGGGCGGACAGGGTCCACTGAAGCTTTCTTT.

The genes are TRBV28 and TRBJ2-3, with TRBD1 matching over 10 bases. Germline CDR1 and CDR2: MDHEN and SYDVKM. Trimming took 4 bases from V and 7 from J; bases not matched to a gene: 8. The CDR3 runs 15 residues. The CDR3 loop is CASSSTGGRSNTQYF. The CDR3 DNA reads TGTGCCAGCAGTTCGACAGGGGGCCGTTCGAATACGCAGTATTTT.

The CDR3 sequence: CASSLGQYNEQFF. CDR3 in DNA: TGCGCCAGCAGCTTGGGACAGTACAATGAGCAGTTCTTC. This chain uses TRBV5-1 with TRBJ2-1, with D tentatively TRBD1 (5 bases). The V gene's germline CDR1 is SGHRS and CDR2 YFSETQ. This CDR3 spans 13 amino acids. The V and J ends lost 0 bases and 4 bases respectively, with 5 bases between them.

This clone has more than one count but fewer than ten. The CDR3 DNA sequence: TGTGCCAGCAGCCGAATCACCGGGACAGGGGTTGAAAAACTGTTTTTT. Translated, it gives CASSRITGTGVEKLFF. The V gene is TRBV7-9, the J gene TRBJ1-4; 10 bases agree with TRBD1. The CDR3 sequence is 16 residues long. Looked up from germline, CDR1 is SEHNR and CDR2 is FQNEAQ (reference sequence). The ends lost 5 bases at V and 7 bases at J; junction bases unmatched: 10.

The rearrangement joins TRBV18 to TRBJ1-1; D possibly corresponds to TRBD1 (5 bases). The V end lost 1 base, the J end lost 5 bases, and 23 bases lay between the germline ends. The CDR3 is 18 amino acids. Germline CDR1 KGHSH, CDR2 LQKENI. CDR3 DNA: TGTGCCAGCTCACCACGTAGTAAGACAAGCTCGGGGGTGACTGAAGCTTTCTTT. Translation gives CASSPRSKTSSGVTEAFF. The full variable domain, with the rest looked up from reference TRBV18 and TRBJ1-1, is NAGVMQNPRHLVRRRGQEARLRCSPMKGHSHVYWYRQLPEEGLKFMVYLQKENIIDESGMPKERFSAEFPKEGPSILRIQQVVRGDSAAYFCASSPRSKTSSGVTEAFFGQGTRLTVV.

V is TRBV5-4 and J is TRBJ2-6; 8 nucleotides align to TRBD1. J was trimmed by 4 bases and V by 0 bases; bases with no gene match: 6. The CDR3 has 17 amino acids. CDR1 and CDR2 from the germline V gene are SGHNT and YYREEE (reference sequence). The CDR3 nucleotides read TGTGCCAGCAGCTTGGAGGGGCAGGGGGCCGGGGCCAACGTCCTGACTTTC. This encodes CASSLEGQGAGANVLTF.

About this clone: The sample has other DNA sequences that encode this CDR3 too. V usage is TRBV28 and J usage is TRBJ1-5, with 8 bases aligning to TRBD1. This CDR3 has 14 residues. V lost 5 bases to trimming and J lost 5 bases; unmatched junction nucleotides: 5. CDR1 is MDHEN and CDR2 is SYDVKM in the germline V gene. The CDR3 bases are TGTGCCAGCAGTCCCGGACAGGGCGATCAGCCCCAGCATTTT. Translating gives CASSPGQGDQPQHF.

This chain uses TRBV2 with TRBJ1-6; D is ambiguous. V lost 9 bases, J lost 6 bases, and 15 bases lay in between. There are 14 residues in the CDR3. Germline V gives CDR1 SNHLY, CDR2 FYNNEI. Written as DNA, the CDR3 is TGTGCCAGTTCGCGGGGTGTGGGTAATTCACCCCTCCACTTT. Its translation: CASSRGVGNSPLHF.

The J gene is TRBJ2-5, the V gene TRBV7-3, with 8 bases fitting TRBD2. The length of the CDR3 is 17 residues. Germline V gene data show CDR1 as SGHTA and CDR2 as FQGTGA. With V trimmed by 4 bases and J by 5 bases, 15 bases remained unmatched. CDR3 amino acids: CASSSGSGRGSSETQYF. CDR3 DNA: TGTGCCAGCAGCTCAGGGAGCGGGAGAGGGTCGTCGGAGACCCAGTACTTC.

The CDR3 coding sequence is TGTGCCAGCAGTAAGGGACTAGCCTCCTACGAGCAGTACTTC. Translated, it gives CASSKGLASYEQYF. This chain links TRBV5-8 with TRBJ2-7; 9 bases map to TRBD2. The trim removed 5 bases at V and 0 bases at J, leaving 3 bases unmatched. From germline, CDR1 is SGHTS and CDR2 YDEGEE. This CDR3 is 14 amino acids long.

This rearrangement joins TRBV3-1 (or the pseudogene TRBV3-2) to TRBJ2-1; D is uncertain. CDR3 length: 14 residues. The germline V gene has CDR1 LGHDT and CDR2 YNNKEL (reference sequence). V was trimmed by 1 base and J by 4 bases, leaving 8 bases between them. CDR3 in DNA: TGTGCCAGCAGCCAAGGTATCGTTTACAATGAGCAGTTCTTC. Its protein product is CASSQGIVYNEQFF.

This clone has a handful of counts. The chain joins TRBV19 to TRBJ1-6, with a tentative D call TRBD1 (6 bases). Germline V CDR1 and CDR2: LNHDA, SQIVND (reference sequence). The CDR3 spans 17 residues. The V and J ends lost 1 base and 7 bases respectively, with 17 bases between them. CDR3 amino acids: CASSIVGRRGGNSPLHF. In DNA form, the CDR3 reads TGTGCCAGTAGTATAGTTGGACGCAGGGGAGGGAATTCACCCCTCCACTTT.

This sequence joins TRBV19 and TRBJ1-2; D unclear. Germline-derived CDR1 and CDR2 are LNHDA and SQIVND (reference sequence). Trimming left V 5 bases short and J 2 bases short, with 9 bases between. CDR3 size: 13 residues. DNA of the CDR3: TGTGCCAGTAGTCCGGAGAGAAACTATGGCTACACCTTC. Its translation: CASSPERNYGYTF. Drawing the rest from reference TRBV19 and TRBJ1-2, the complete variable domain is DGGITQSPKYLFRKEGQNVTLSCEQNLNHDAMYWYRQDPGQGLRLIYYSQIVNDFQKGDIAEGYSVSREKKESFPLTVTSAQKNPTAFYLCASSPERNYGYTFGSGTRLTVV.

The V call is TRBV7-2, the J call TRBJ2-5, with D perhaps TRBD2 (7 bases). This CDR3 is 14 amino acids long. Between the trimmed V and J ends, which lost 6 bases and 4 bases, there was a span of 15 bases. Germline CDR1 SGHTA, CDR2 FQGNSA. The CDR3 DNA follows: TGTGCCAGCAGTGGAGGGGGGGATGGAGAGACCCAGTACTTC. Translating it yields CASSGGGDGETQYF.

This chain joins TRBV3-1 (or the pseudogene TRBV3-2) and TRBJ2-7; D gene ambiguous. V lost 3 bases and J lost 1, with 13 bases in between. Germline assignment: CDR1 LGHDT and CDR2 YNNKEL (reference sequence). CDR3 length: 15 residues. In DNA, the CDR3 is TGTGCCAGCAGCCAGTTCCACGGGTCTTCCTACGAGCAGTACTTC. Translating it yields CASSQFHGSSYEQYF.

This clone was detected only once. V and J are TRBV9 and TRBJ1-2; possible D gene TRBD1, 6 bases. The germline gives CDR1 SGDLS, CDR2 YYNGEE. The length of the CDR3 is 13 residues. Trimming took 5 bases from V and 4 from J, leaving 12 bases between them. CDR3 in DNA: TGTGCCAGCAGTCAGGGGTTGGGCTATGGCTACACCTTC. Its protein product is CASSQGLGYGYTF.

In the case of this clone: The sample carries other DNA sequences with the same CDR3. In DNA form, the CDR3 reads TGTGCCAGCAGCCTCTACTACGAGCAGTACTTC. This sequence encodes CASSLYYEQYF. The V gene is TRBV7-2, the J gene TRBJ2-7; D is undetermined. Germline V gene data show CDR1 as SGHTA and CDR2 as FQGNSA. The CDR3 has 11 residues. Deletions cut 5 bases from V and 3 bases from J, with 5 bases between.

This clone was recorded once. This sequence joins TRBV5-1 and TRBJ1-4, with 9 bases matching TRBD1. Unmatched junction bases numbered 3, after V lost 3 bases and J lost 6 bases. The CDR3 is 14 amino acids. Germline V lookup: CDR1 SGHRS, CDR2 YFSETQ. CDR3 bases: TGCGCCAGCAGCTCACGACAGGGGGATGAAAAACTGTTTTTT. This gives the protein CASSSRQGDEKLFF.

J is TRBJ2-2 and V is TRBV11-3; 13 bases match TRBD2. The J segment lost 5 bases and the V segment lost 5 bases, leaving 8 bases of the junction unmatched. Germline V CDR1 and CDR2: SGHNT, YENEEA. CDR3 length: 17 amino acids. CDR3 sequence (DNA): TGTGCCAGCAGCATAAGACTAGCGGGGGGAGGAACCGGGGAGCTGTTTTTT. Encoded protein: CASSIRLAGGGTGELFF.

The chain uses TRBV27 and TRBJ2-1; no firm D call. CDR1 is MNHEY and CDR2 is SMNVEV in the germline V gene (reference sequence). Trimming left V 4 bases short and J 0 bases short, with 4 bases between. CDR3 length: 13 amino acids. The CDR3 coding sequence is TGTGCCAGCAGTTCGAGCTCCTACAATGAGCAGTTCTTC. Translation: CASSSSSYNEQFF.

This CDR3 is CASSQLAGAPYNEQFF. DNA of the CDR3: TGTGCCAGCAGTCAACTAGCGGGGGCGCCCTACAATGAGCAGTTCTTC. V gene TRBV6-2 or TRBV6-3 combines with J gene TRBJ2-1, with TRBD2 matching over 11 bases. Germline CDR1 and CDR2: MNHEY and SVGEGT. J gave up 2 bases and V 5 bases, and 5 bases lay outside the gene matches. This CDR3 is built from 16 residues.

This clone is a singleton in its sample. V gene TRBV5-5 combines with J gene TRBJ1-3, with 8 bases fitting TRBD1. The CDR3 is 17 residues long. Germline V gives CDR1 SGHKS, CDR2 YYEKEE (reference sequence). V trimming: 4 bases; J trimming: 0 bases; junction bases outside the gene matches: 9. The CDR3 is CASSILGQGFSGNTIYF. CDR3 in DNA: TGTGCCAGCAGCATACTTGGACAGGGTTTCTCTGGAAACACCATATATTTT.

This chain uses TRBV9 with TRBJ2-3, with 8 bases lining up with TRBD1. J gave up 1 base and V 4 bases, and 2 bases lay outside the gene matches. This CDR3 spans 14 amino acids. The germline V gene has CDR1 SGDLS and CDR2 YYNGEE. The CDR3, as DNA: TGTGCCAGCAGCCCACAGGGGGGCACAGATACGCAGTATTTT. Protein product: CASSPQGGTDTQYF.